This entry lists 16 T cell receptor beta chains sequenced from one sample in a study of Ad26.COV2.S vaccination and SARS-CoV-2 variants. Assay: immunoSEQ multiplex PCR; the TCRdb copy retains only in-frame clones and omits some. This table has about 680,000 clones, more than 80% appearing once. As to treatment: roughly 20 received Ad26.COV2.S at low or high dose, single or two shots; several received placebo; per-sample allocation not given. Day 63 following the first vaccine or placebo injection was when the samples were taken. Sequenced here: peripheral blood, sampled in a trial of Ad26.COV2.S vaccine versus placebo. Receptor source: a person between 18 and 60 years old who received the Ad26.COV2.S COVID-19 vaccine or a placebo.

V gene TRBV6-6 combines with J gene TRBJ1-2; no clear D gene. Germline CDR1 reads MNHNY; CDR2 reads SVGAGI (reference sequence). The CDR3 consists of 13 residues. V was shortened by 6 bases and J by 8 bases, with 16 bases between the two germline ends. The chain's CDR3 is CASSQASAGGYTF. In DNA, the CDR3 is TGTGCCAGCAGCCAGGCTTCCGCGGGAGGCTACACCTTC.

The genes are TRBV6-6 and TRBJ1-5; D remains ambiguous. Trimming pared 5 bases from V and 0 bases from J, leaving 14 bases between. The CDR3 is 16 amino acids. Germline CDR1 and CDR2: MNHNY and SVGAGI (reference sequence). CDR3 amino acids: CASSPKVLYSNQPQHF. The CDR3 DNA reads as TGTGCCAGCAGTCCCAAGGTGCTTTATAGCAATCAGCCCCAGCATTTT.

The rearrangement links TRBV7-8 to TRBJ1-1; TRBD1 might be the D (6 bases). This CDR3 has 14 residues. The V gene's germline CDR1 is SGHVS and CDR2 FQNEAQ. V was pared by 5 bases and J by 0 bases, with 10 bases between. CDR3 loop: CASSADRMNTEAFF. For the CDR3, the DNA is TGTGCCAGCAGCGCCGACAGGATGAACACTGAAGCTTTCTTT.

CDR3 in amino acids: CASRGQGNQETQYF. The CDR3 nucleotides read TGTGCCAGCAGGGGACAGGGGAATCAAGAGACCCAGTACTTC. This sequence joins TRBV14 and TRBJ2-5, with TRBD1 identical over 10 bases. V lost 6 bases and J lost 2; bases outside the gene matches: 3. Germline-derived CDR1 and CDR2 are SGHDN and FVKESK. The CDR3 extends over 14 amino acids.

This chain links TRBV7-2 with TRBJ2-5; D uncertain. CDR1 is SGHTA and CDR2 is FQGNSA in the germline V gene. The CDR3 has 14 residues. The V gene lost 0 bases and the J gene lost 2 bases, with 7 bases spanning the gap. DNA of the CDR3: TGTGCCAGCAGCTTAGCGACTGGTCAAGAGACCCAGTACTTC. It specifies CASSLATGQETQYF.

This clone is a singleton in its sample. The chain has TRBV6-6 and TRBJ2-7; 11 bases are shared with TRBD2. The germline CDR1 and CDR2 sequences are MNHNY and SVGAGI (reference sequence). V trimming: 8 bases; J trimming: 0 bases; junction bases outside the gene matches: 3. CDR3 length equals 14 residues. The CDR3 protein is CASWGTSGSYEQYF. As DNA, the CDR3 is TGTGCCAGCTGGGGGACTAGCGGCTCCTACGAGCAGTACTTC.

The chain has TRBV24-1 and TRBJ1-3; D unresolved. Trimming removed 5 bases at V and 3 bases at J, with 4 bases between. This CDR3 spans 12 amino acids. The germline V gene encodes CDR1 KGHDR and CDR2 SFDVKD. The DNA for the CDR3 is TGTGCCACCAGTGGGAATGGAAACACCATATATTTT. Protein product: CATSGNGNTIYF.

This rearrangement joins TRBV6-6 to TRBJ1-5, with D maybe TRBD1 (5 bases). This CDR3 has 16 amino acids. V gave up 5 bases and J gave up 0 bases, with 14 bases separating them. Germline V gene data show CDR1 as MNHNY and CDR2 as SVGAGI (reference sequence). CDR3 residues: CASSRGAGSSNQPQHF. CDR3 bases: TGTGCCAGCAGTCGAGGGGCAGGGAGTAGCAATCAGCCCCAGCATTTT.

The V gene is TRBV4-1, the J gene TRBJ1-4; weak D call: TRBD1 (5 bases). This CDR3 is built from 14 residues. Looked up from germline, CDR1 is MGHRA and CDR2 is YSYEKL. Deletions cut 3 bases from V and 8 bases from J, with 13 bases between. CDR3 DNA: TGCGCCAGCAGCCAGGTCGACAGAGGCGAAAAACTGTTTTTT. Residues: CASSQVDRGEKLFF.

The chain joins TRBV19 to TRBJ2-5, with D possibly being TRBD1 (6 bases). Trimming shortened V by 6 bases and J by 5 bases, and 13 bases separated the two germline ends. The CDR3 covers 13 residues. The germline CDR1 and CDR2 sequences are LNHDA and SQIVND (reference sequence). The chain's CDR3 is CASRLGAGETQYF. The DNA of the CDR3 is TGTGCCAGTAGATTGGGGGCAGGGGAGACCCAGTACTTC. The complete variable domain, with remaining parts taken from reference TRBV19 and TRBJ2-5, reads DGGITQSPKYLFRKEGQNVTLSCEQNLNHDAMYWYRQDPGQGLRLIYYSQIVNDFQKGDIAEGYSVSREKKESFPLTVTSAQKNPTAFYLCASRLGAGETQYFGPGTRLLVL.

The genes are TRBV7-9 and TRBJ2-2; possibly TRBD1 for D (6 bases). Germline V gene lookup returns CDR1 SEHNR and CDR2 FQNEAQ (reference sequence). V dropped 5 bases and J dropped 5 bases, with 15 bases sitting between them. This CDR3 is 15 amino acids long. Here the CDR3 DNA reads TGTGCCAGCAGCGGACGGGACATTTCGACCGGGGAGCTGTTTTTT. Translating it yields CASSGRDISTGELFF.

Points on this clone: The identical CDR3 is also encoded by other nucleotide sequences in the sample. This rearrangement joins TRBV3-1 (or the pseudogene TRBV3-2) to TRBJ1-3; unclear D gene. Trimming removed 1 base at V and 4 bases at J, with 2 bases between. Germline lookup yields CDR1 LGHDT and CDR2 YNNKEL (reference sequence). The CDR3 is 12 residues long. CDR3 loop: CASSQGGNTIYF. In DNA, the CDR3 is TGTGCCAGCAGCCAAGGGGGAAACACCATATATTTT.

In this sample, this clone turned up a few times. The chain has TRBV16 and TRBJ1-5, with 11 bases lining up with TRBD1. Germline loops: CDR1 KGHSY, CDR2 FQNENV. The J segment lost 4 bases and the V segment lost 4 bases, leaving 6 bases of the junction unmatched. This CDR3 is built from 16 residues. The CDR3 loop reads CASSPGGQGENQPQHF. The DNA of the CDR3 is TGTGCCAGCAGCCCCGGGGGACAGGGGGAGAATCAGCCCCAGCATTTT.

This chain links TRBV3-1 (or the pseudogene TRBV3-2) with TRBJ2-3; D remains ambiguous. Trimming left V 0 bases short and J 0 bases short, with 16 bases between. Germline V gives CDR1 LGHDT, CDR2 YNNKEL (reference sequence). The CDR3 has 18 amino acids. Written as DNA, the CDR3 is TGTGCCAGCAGCCAAGATCCGGCAGACTTTGCTAGCACAGATACGCAGTATTTT. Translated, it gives CASSQDPADFASTDTQYF.

CDR3 region: CASSPNREETQYF. The CDR3, as DNA: TGTGCCAGCTCACCAAACAGGGAAGAGACCCAGTACTTC. V gene TRBV18 combines with J gene TRBJ2-5, with D maybe TRBD1 (6 bases). Germline CDR1 reads KGHSH; CDR2 reads LQKENI. V gave up 2 bases and J gave up 3 bases, with 7 bases separating them. This CDR3 is built from 13 residues.

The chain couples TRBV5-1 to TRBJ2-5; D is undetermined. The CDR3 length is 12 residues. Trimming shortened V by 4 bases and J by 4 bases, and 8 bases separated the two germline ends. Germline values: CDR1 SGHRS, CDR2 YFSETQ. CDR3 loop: CASSVSRETQYF. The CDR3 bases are TGCGCCAGCAGCGTATCCAGAGAGACCCAGTACTTC. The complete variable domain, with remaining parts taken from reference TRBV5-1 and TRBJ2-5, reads KAGVTQTPRYLIKTRGQQVTLSCSPISGHRSVSWYQQTPGQGLQFLFEYFSETQRNKGNFPGRFSGRQFSNSRSEMNVSTLELGDSALYLCASSVSRETQYFGPGTRLLVL.